These T cell receptor beta chains were read from a single sample in a study of blood T cell repertoires in COVID-19. Clones were sequenced by immunoSEQ multiplex PCR, and TCRdb holds only the in-frame ones, with some missing. This sample yields tens of thousands of clones, of which 89% are seen a single time; 4.5% to 6% belongs to the top ten. Sequenced material: peripheral blood. Every receptor here comes from a man between 60 and 75 years old with active COVID-19. Both conserved end residues are part of each CDR3. Fields, in order: V gene, clone size, J gene, D gene, CDR3 protein, CDR3 DNA. A D gene is named only where the DNA matches it firmly. The size field is filled for only some rows; it gives once, few, many or a size class.

v_gene: TRBV25-1
abundance: .
j_gene: TRBJ2-1
d_gene: .
CDR3aa: CASSELGGSYNEQFF
CDR3nt: TGTGCCAGCAGTGAATTAGGGGGCTCCTACAATGAGCAGTTCTTC

v_gene: TRBV4-3
abundance: few
j_gene: TRBJ2-5
d_gene: .
CDR3aa: CASSQGWTAQETQYF
CDR3nt: TGCGCCAGCAGCCAAGGATGGACAGCCCAAGAGACCCAGTACTTC

v_gene: TRBV28
abundance: .
j_gene: TRBJ2-1
d_gene: .
CDR3aa: CASTRQSVKQFF
CDR3nt: TGTGCCAGCACCCGTCAGTCTGTAAAGCAGTTCTTC

v_gene: TRBV4-2
abundance: .
j_gene: TRBJ2-3
d_gene: TRBD2
CDR3aa: CASSQEWVAGLTDTQYF
CDR3nt: TGTGCCAGCAGCCAAGAATGGGTAGCGGGACTCACAGATACGCAGTATTTT

v_gene: TRBV19
abundance: .
j_gene: TRBJ1-5
d_gene: .
CDR3aa: CASSIRRFRGTQPQHF
CDR3nt: TGTGCCAGTAGTATTCGTCGTTTCAGGGGAACTCAGCCCCAGCATTTT

v_gene: TRBV10-3
abundance: once
j_gene: TRBJ2-3
d_gene: TRBD2
CDR3aa: CAISATSGRADTQYF
CDR3nt: TGTGCCATCAGTGCGACTAGCGGGAGGGCAGATACGCAGTATTTT

v_gene: TRBV5-1
abundance: .
j_gene: TRBJ2-7
d_gene: TRBD1
CDR3aa: CASSGQGAGVTYEQYF
CDR3nt: TGCGCCAGCAGCGGACAGGGGGCGGGGGTCACCTACGAGCAGTACTTC

v_gene: TRBV7-9
abundance: few
j_gene: TRBJ1-2
d_gene: .
CDR3aa: CASSFPAGVDYGYTF
CDR3nt: TGTGCCAGCAGCTTCCCGGCGGGAGTAGACTATGGCTACACCTTC

v_gene: TRBV28
abundance: .
j_gene: TRBJ2-5
d_gene: TRBD2
CDR3aa: CASSSPSGAQETQYF
CDR3nt: TGTGCCAGCAGTTCCCCTAGCGGGGCCCAAGAGACCCAGTACTTC

v_gene: TRBV5-1
abundance: .
j_gene: TRBJ2-7
d_gene: TRBD2
CDR3aa: CASSQDLAGAYEQYF
CDR3nt: TGCGCCAGCAGCCAGGACCTAGCGGGAGCCTACGAGCAGTACTTC